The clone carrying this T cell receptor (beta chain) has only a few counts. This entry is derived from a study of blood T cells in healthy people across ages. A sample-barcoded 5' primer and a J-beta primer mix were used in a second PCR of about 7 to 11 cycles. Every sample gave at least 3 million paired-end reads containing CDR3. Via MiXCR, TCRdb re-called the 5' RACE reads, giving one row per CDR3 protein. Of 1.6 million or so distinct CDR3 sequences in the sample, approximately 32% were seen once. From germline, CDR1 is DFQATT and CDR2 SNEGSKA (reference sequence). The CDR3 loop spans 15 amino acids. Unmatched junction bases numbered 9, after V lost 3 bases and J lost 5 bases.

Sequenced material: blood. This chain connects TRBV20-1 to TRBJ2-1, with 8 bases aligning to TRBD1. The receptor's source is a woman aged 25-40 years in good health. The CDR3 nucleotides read TGCAGTGCTAGTGCTAACAGGGGGTTGGACAATGAGCAGTTCTTC. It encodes CSASANRGLDNEQFF.